The rows below give T cell receptor beta chains drawn from one sample of a study of OX40 agonist ivuxolimab in advanced cancers. Assay: immunoSEQ multiplex PCR; the TCRdb copy retains only in-frame clones and omits some. This table has fewer than 80,000 clones, 65% to 90% appearing once. The source was CD4+ or CD8+ T cells sorted from blood, collected in a trial of the OX40 agonist ivuxolimab. These receptors originate from an adult with an advanced solid tumor such as melanoma, head and neck, liver or kidney cancer. CDR3s include the opening cysteine and the closing phenylalanine or tryptophan. D genes are given only for firm matches. The size field is filled for only some rows; it gives once, few, many or a size class.

j_gene: TRBJ1-3
d_gene: -
len: 14
abundance: -
v_gene: TRBV4-3
CDR3aa: CASSQQGLGNTIYF
CDR3nt: TGCGCCAGCAGCCAACAGGGGCTGGGGAACACCATATATTTT

j_gene: TRBJ1-2
d_gene: -
len: 14
abundance: few
v_gene: TRBV11-2
CDR3aa: CASSRGRGDGGYTF
CDR3nt: TGTGCCAGCAGCCGTGGGAGGGGGGATGGTGGCTACACCTTC

j_gene: TRBJ1-6
d_gene: -
len: 14
abundance: -
v_gene: TRBV6-5
CDR3aa: CASSWRTANSPLHF
CDR3nt: TGTGCCAGCAGCTGGAGGACAGCGAATTCACCCCTCCACTTT

j_gene: TRBJ1-1
d_gene: TRBD1
len: 16
abundance: -
v_gene: TRBV6-6
CDR3aa: CASTAGTGVSDTEAFF
CDR3nt: TGTGCCAGCACTGCGGGGACAGGGGTATCGGACACTGAAGCTTTCTTT

j_gene: TRBJ2-1
d_gene: TRBD2
len: 14
abundance: -
v_gene: TRBV2
CDR3aa: CASSGLAGDNEQFF
CDR3nt: TGTGCCAGCAGCGGACTAGCGGGGGACAATGAGCAGTTCTTC

j_gene: TRBJ2-3
d_gene: TRBD1
len: 16
abundance: once
v_gene: TRBV19
CDR3aa: CASSMNGQGGTDTQYF
CDR3nt: TGTGCCAGTAGTATGAATGGACAGGGAGGCACAGATACGCAGTATTTT

j_gene: TRBJ2-3
d_gene: -
len: 15
abundance: -
v_gene: TRBV10-2
CDR3aa: CASRVPGRSTDTQYF
CDR3nt: TGCGCCAGCAGGGTTCCGGGACGAAGCACAGATACGCAGTATTTT

j_gene: TRBJ1-2
d_gene: -
len: 12
abundance: -
v_gene: TRBV30
CDR3aa: CAWGSGNYGYTF
CDR3nt: TGTGCCTGGGGCTCGGGTAACTATGGCTACACCTTC

j_gene: TRBJ1-5
d_gene: -
len: 15
abundance: -
v_gene: TRBV5-1
CDR3aa: CASSADGGDSQPQHF
CDR3nt: TGCGCCAGCAGCGCCGACGGGGGGGATTCTCAGCCCCAGCATTTT

j_gene: TRBJ1-5
d_gene: -
len: 15
abundance: -
v_gene: TRBV5-1
CDR3aa: CASSLEGHSNQPQHF
CDR3nt: TGCGCCAGCAGCTTGGAGGGCCATAGCAATCAGCCCCAGCATTTT

j_gene: TRBJ1-2
d_gene: TRBD1
len: 14
abundance: -
v_gene: TRBV7-8
CDR3aa: CASSFRDSSHGYTF
CDR3nt: TGTGCCAGCAGCTTCCGGGACAGCAGTCATGGCTACACCTTC

j_gene: TRBJ2-3
d_gene: TRBD2
len: 15
abundance: -
v_gene: TRBV7-2
CDR3aa: CASSSELSGGDTQYF
CDR3nt: TGTGCCAGCAGCTCAGAACTTAGCGGGGGTGATACGCAGTATTTT

j_gene: TRBJ1-4
d_gene: -
len: 14
abundance: few
v_gene: TRBV6-5
CDR3aa: CASSPTANNEKLFF
CDR3nt: TGTGCCAGCAGCCCGACAGCGAATAATGAAAAACTGTTTTTT

j_gene: TRBJ2-7
d_gene: -
len: 15
abundance: -
v_gene: TRBV5-1
CDR3aa: CASSLDRPGGYEQYF
CDR3nt: TGCGCCAGCAGCCTGGACAGGCCGGGGGGCTACGAGCAGTACTTC

j_gene: TRBJ2-7
d_gene: -
len: 14
abundance: -
v_gene: TRBV27
CDR3aa: CASSLGQVPYEQYF
CDR3nt: TGTGCCAGCAGTTTGGGTCAGGTTCCCTACGAGCAGTACTTC

j_gene: TRBJ2-1
d_gene: -
len: 14
abundance: -
v_gene: TRBV11-2
CDR3aa: CASSPQDNYNEQFF
CDR3nt: TGTGCCAGCAGCCCACAGGACAATTACAATGAGCAGTTCTTC

j_gene: TRBJ2-3
d_gene: TRBD2
len: 15
abundance: -
v_gene: TRBV7-3
CDR3aa: CASSFAGGSTDTQYF
CDR3nt: TGTGCCAGCAGCTTTGCGGGGGGGAGCACAGATACGCAGTATTTT

j_gene: TRBJ2-1
d_gene: TRBD1
len: 11
abundance: few
v_gene: TRBV4-1
CDR3aa: CAMLGTDEQFF
CDR3nt: TGCGCCATGCTAGGGACAGATGAGCAGTTCTTC

j_gene: TRBJ2-1
d_gene: -
len: 14
abundance: -
v_gene: TRBV11-2
CDR3aa: CASRSKGGNNEQFF
CDR3nt: TGTGCCAGCAGGTCCAAGGGGGGGAACAATGAGCAGTTCTTC

j_gene: TRBJ2-5
d_gene: -
len: 15
abundance: few
v_gene: TRBV18
CDR3aa: CASSPSPSPGETQYF
CDR3nt: TGTGCCAGCTCACCCTCACCTAGCCCTGGGGAGACCCAGTACTTC

j_gene: TRBJ2-7
d_gene: TRBD2
len: 14
abundance: -
v_gene: TRBV5-4
CDR3aa: CASSGLAGDYEQYF
CDR3nt: TGTGCCAGCAGCGGACTAGCGGGGGACTACGAGCAGTACTTC

j_gene: TRBJ1-2
d_gene: -
len: 14
abundance: -
v_gene: TRBV6-5
CDR3aa: CASSTGLWGFGYTF
CDR3nt: TGTGCCAGCAGCACAGGGCTGTGGGGATTCGGCTACACCTTC

j_gene: TRBJ2-2
d_gene: -
len: 14
abundance: -
v_gene: TRBV5-1
CDR3aa: CASSAPGVTGELFF
CDR3nt: TGCGCCAGCAGCGCCCCAGGGGTCACCGGGGAGCTGTTTTTT

j_gene: TRBJ2-3
d_gene: -
len: 14
abundance: -
v_gene: TRBV29-1
CDR3aa: CSVALGEIADTQYF
CDR3nt: TGCAGCGTGGCGCTCGGGGAAATCGCGGATACGCAGTATTTT

j_gene: TRBJ1-4
d_gene: -
len: 15
abundance: once
v_gene: TRBV6-5
CDR3aa: CASSYSNGPNEKLFF
CDR3nt: TGTGCCAGCAGTTACAGCAATGGACCTAATGAAAAACTGTTTTTT

j_gene: TRBJ2-7
d_gene: TRBD1
len: 16
abundance: -
v_gene: TRBV18
CDR3aa: CASSPRRTGQGYEQYF
CDR3nt: TGTGCCAGCTCGCCCCGCCGGACAGGGCAAGGCTACGAGCAGTACTTC

j_gene: TRBJ2-1
d_gene: -
len: 16
abundance: once
v_gene: TRBV11-2
CDR3aa: CASSLVDQGSYNEQFF
CDR3nt: TGTGCCAGCAGCTTAGTCGATCAGGGATCCTACAATGAGCAGTTCTTC

j_gene: TRBJ2-1
d_gene: -
len: 16
abundance: -
v_gene: TRBV7-2
CDR3aa: CASSPDSGSTYNEQFF
CDR3nt: TGTGCCAGCAGCCCAGACAGCGGGTCCACATACAATGAGCAGTTCTTC

j_gene: TRBJ1-2
d_gene: -
len: 12
abundance: -
v_gene: TRBV9
CDR3aa: CASSPFLYGYTF
CDR3nt: TGTGCCAGCAGCCCATTCCTCTATGGCTACACCTTC

j_gene: TRBJ2-7
d_gene: -
len: 15
abundance: -
v_gene: TRBV7-6
CDR3aa: CASSLGAGAVYEQYF
CDR3nt: TGTGCCAGCAGCTTAGGGGCAGGGGCTGTCTACGAGCAGTACTTC

j_gene: TRBJ2-2
d_gene: -
len: 15
abundance: -
v_gene: TRBV9
CDR3aa: CASSARQSNTGELFF
CDR3nt: TGTGCCAGCAGCGCCCGACAGTCGAACACCGGGGAGCTGTTTTTT

j_gene: TRBJ2-5
d_gene: -
len: 16
abundance: -
v_gene: TRBV7-3
CDR3aa: CASSPWGGRGIETQYF
CDR3nt: TGTGCCAGCAGCCCCTGGGGGGGGCGGGGGATAGAGACCCAGTACTTC

j_gene: TRBJ1-6
d_gene: -
len: 15
abundance: -
v_gene: TRBV11-2
CDR3aa: CASSRDTIPNSPLHF
CDR3nt: TGTGCCAGCAGTAGGGACACAATCCCAAATTCACCCCTCCACTTT

j_gene: TRBJ1-6
d_gene: TRBD1
len: 16
abundance: few
v_gene: TRBV5-5
CDR3aa: CASSQTTGAANSPLHF
CDR3nt: TGTGCCAGCAGCCAAACGACAGGGGCCGCTAATTCACCCCTCCACTTT

j_gene: TRBJ1-2
d_gene: TRBD1
len: 18
abundance: once
v_gene: TRBV4-3
CDR3aa: CASSQELIYGTGLYGYTF
CDR3nt: TGCGCCAGCAGCCAAGAACTAATCTACGGGACAGGGCTCTATGGCTACACCTTC

j_gene: TRBJ2-7
d_gene: -
len: 15
abundance: -
v_gene: TRBV2
CDR3aa: CASSELGRGALEQYF
CDR3nt: TGTGCCAGCAGTGAGTTAGGCAGGGGTGCCCTCGAGCAGTACTTC

j_gene: TRBJ1-2
d_gene: TRBD1
len: 18
abundance: once
v_gene: TRBV27
CDR3aa: CASSLAPGQGAREYGYTF
CDR3nt: TGTGCCAGCAGTTTAGCCCCGGGACAGGGGGCAAGAGAGTATGGCTACACCTTC

j_gene: TRBJ2-2
d_gene: TRBD2
len: 19
abundance: -
v_gene: TRBV7-2
CDR3aa: CASSLVRASGGENTGELFF
CDR3nt: TGTGCCAGCAGCTTAGTTAGGGCTAGCGGGGGTGAAAACACCGGGGAGCTGTTTTTT

j_gene: TRBJ2-7
d_gene: -
len: 13
abundance: -
v_gene: TRBV18
CDR3aa: CASSFATTYEQYF
CDR3nt: TGTGCCAGCTCATTCGCCACAACCTACGAGCAGTACTTC

j_gene: TRBJ1-1
d_gene: -
len: 13
abundance: -
v_gene: TRBV13
CDR3aa: CAGGRGSDTEAFF
CDR3nt: TGTGCCGGGGGCAGGGGATCCGACACTGAAGCTTTCTTT

j_gene: TRBJ1-5
d_gene: -
len: 13
abundance: -
v_gene: TRBV27
CDR3aa: CASSPLQGQPQHF
CDR3nt: TGTGCCAGCAGTCCCTTACAGGGACAGCCCCAGCATTTT

j_gene: TRBJ2-2
d_gene: TRBD1
len: 17
abundance: -
v_gene: TRBV5-4
CDR3aa: CASSHRQGTSPTGELFF
CDR3nt: TGTGCCAGCAGCCACCGACAGGGAACGAGTCCCACCGGGGAGCTGTTTTTT

j_gene: TRBJ1-1
d_gene: -
len: 18
abundance: -
v_gene: TRBV9
CDR3aa: CASSVAPGNRGVNTEAFF
CDR3nt: TGTGCCAGCAGCGTAGCTCCGGGAAATAGGGGAGTGAACACTGAAGCTTTCTTT